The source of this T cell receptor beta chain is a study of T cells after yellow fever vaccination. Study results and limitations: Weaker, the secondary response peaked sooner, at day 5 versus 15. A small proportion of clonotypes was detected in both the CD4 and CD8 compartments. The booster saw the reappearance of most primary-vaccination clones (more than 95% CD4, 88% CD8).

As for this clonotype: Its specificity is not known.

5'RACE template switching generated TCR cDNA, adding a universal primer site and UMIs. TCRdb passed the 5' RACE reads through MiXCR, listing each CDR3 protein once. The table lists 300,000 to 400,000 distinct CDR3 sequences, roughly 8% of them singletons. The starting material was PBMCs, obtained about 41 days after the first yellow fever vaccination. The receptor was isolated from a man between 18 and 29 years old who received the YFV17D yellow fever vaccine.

The CDR3 protein is CATTMTGGATPQYF. In DNA form, the CDR3 reads TGTGCCACCACTATGACAGGGGGCGCGACTCCGCAGTACTTC. This chain connects TRBV15 to TRBJ2-7, with 10 bases lining up with TRBD1. The CDR3 sequence is 14 residues long. V shed 7 bases, J shed 9 bases, and the junction held 12 bases outside the gene matches. Germline CDR1 LNHNV, CDR2 YYDKDF (reference sequence).